Listed below are T cell receptor beta chains from one sample, sequenced in a study of OX40 agonist ivuxolimab in advanced cancers. Produced via immunoSEQ multiplex PCR; TCRdb's table is partial and in-frame only. The table lists some 74,000 clones, roughly 86% of them singletons. This specimen consisted of CD4+ or CD8+ T cells sorted from blood, obtained in a trial of the OX40 agonist ivuxolimab. The receptors were sampled from an adult with an advanced solid tumor such as melanoma, head and neck, liver or kidney cancer. CDR3s include the opening cysteine and the closing phenylalanine or tryptophan. D genes are given only for firm matches. The size entry is marked missing in some rows and otherwise reads once, few, many or a size class.

cdr3_nt: TGCGCCAGCAGCAGAGGGACAGGGGGTTCCCCAGAGACCCAGTACTTC
cdr3_aa: CASSRGTGGSPETQYF
clone_size: .
v_call: TRBV5-1
cdr3_length: 16
d_call: TRBD1
j_call: TRBJ2-5

cdr3_nt: TGTGCCAGCAGCTCACAACACAGGGTCAACGGCGGAAACACCATATATTTT
cdr3_aa: CASSSQHRVNGGNTIYF
clone_size: .
v_call: TRBV9
cdr3_length: 17
d_call: .
j_call: TRBJ1-3

cdr3_nt: TGTGCCAGCTTCAGGGACGCGAACACCGGGGAGCTGTTTTTT
cdr3_aa: CASFRDANTGELFF
clone_size: .
v_call: TRBV2
cdr3_length: 14
d_call: .
j_call: TRBJ2-2

cdr3_nt: TGCGCCAGAGAGACAGGGGGAAAGAGTGGCTACACCTTC
cdr3_aa: CARETGGKSGYTF
clone_size: once
v_call: TRBV23-1
cdr3_length: 13
d_call: TRBD1
j_call: TRBJ1-2

cdr3_nt: TGTGCCAGCAGTCCCGACAAGGACAGGAGTGCCTACGAGCAGTACTTC
cdr3_aa: CASSPDKDRSAYEQYF
clone_size: .
v_call: TRBV27
cdr3_length: 16
d_call: TRBD1
j_call: TRBJ2-7

cdr3_nt: TGTGCCAGCAGCCCCCAGGGAGGGGTTGACACTGAAGCTTTCTTT
cdr3_aa: CASSPQGGVDTEAFF
clone_size: .
v_call: TRBV7-2
cdr3_length: 15
d_call: .
j_call: TRBJ1-1

cdr3_nt: TGTGCCAGCAGTGTAGAAAACACCGGGGAGCTGTTTTTT
cdr3_aa: CASSVENTGELFF
clone_size: .
v_call: TRBV6-4
cdr3_length: 13
d_call: .
j_call: TRBJ2-2

cdr3_nt: TGCGCCAGCAGCTTGTTAGGCAGTGAGATAGAGACCCAGTACTTC
cdr3_aa: CASSLLGSEIETQYF
clone_size: .
v_call: TRBV5-1
cdr3_length: 15
d_call: .
j_call: TRBJ2-5

cdr3_nt: TGTGCCAGCAGCCTATGGGTGACAACAACTAATGAAAAACTGTTTTTT
cdr3_aa: CASSLWVTTTNEKLFF
clone_size: .
v_call: TRBV7-9
cdr3_length: 16
d_call: .
j_call: TRBJ1-4

cdr3_nt: TGTGCCAGCAGCGTAGAAGGGACGAGCACAGATACGCAGTATTTT
cdr3_aa: CASSVEGTSTDTQYF
clone_size: once
v_call: TRBV9
cdr3_length: 15
d_call: .
j_call: TRBJ2-3

cdr3_nt: TGTGCCAGTGCCAGGGGAGGAACTCAGCCCCAGCATTTT
cdr3_aa: CASARGGTQPQHF
clone_size: few
v_call: TRBV19
cdr3_length: 13
d_call: .
j_call: TRBJ1-5

cdr3_nt: TGTGCCAGCAGCGCAGGGATTGGAGATTCACCCCTCCACTTT
cdr3_aa: CASSAGIGDSPLHF
clone_size: .
v_call: TRBV7-2
cdr3_length: 14
d_call: .
j_call: TRBJ1-6

cdr3_nt: TGTGCCAGCAGTTTATACGTAGCAGGGACAACTAATGAAAAACTGTTTTTT
cdr3_aa: CASSLYVAGTTNEKLFF
clone_size: .
v_call: TRBV28
cdr3_length: 17
d_call: .
j_call: TRBJ1-4

cdr3_nt: TGTGCCAGCAGCTTTGGACGGGAAGGCTACACCTTC
cdr3_aa: CASSFGREGYTF
clone_size: once
v_call: TRBV7-2
cdr3_length: 12
d_call: .
j_call: TRBJ1-2

cdr3_nt: TGTGCCAGCTCACCATACGGGACTAGCGGGGGTTCGAGCACAGATACGCAGTATTTT
cdr3_aa: CASSPYGTSGGSSTDTQYF
clone_size: .
v_call: TRBV18
cdr3_length: 19
d_call: TRBD2
j_call: TRBJ2-3

cdr3_nt: TGTGCCAGCAGTTGGAGCGGTTCTAGCACAGATACGCAGTATTTT
cdr3_aa: CASSWSGSSTDTQYF
clone_size: .
v_call: TRBV27
cdr3_length: 15
d_call: .
j_call: TRBJ2-3

cdr3_nt: TGTGCCAGTAGTACCTACAGTGGCTATAGCAATCAGCCCCAGCATTTT
cdr3_aa: CASSTYSGYSNQPQHF
clone_size: .
v_call: TRBV19
cdr3_length: 16
d_call: .
j_call: TRBJ1-5

cdr3_nt: TGTGCCAGCAGCTTAACTTATTTGGGGGTAGAGACCCAGTACTTC
cdr3_aa: CASSLTYLGVETQYF
clone_size: .
v_call: TRBV7-2
cdr3_length: 15
d_call: .
j_call: TRBJ2-5

cdr3_nt: TGTGCCAGCAGCTTAGTCAGGGTCTACGAGCAGTACTTC
cdr3_aa: CASSLVRVYEQYF
clone_size: once
v_call: TRBV7-2
cdr3_length: 13
d_call: .
j_call: TRBJ2-7

cdr3_nt: TGTGCCAGCAGCCGAACCTCCCCCAGCACCTACGAGCAGTACTTC
cdr3_aa: CASSRTSPSTYEQYF
clone_size: .
v_call: TRBV5-6
cdr3_length: 15
d_call: .
j_call: TRBJ2-7

cdr3_nt: TGTGCCAGCAGTTTAGAGGACACAGGAGGGAGGACAGATACGCAGTATTTT
cdr3_aa: CASSLEDTGGRTDTQYF
clone_size: .
v_call: TRBV28
cdr3_length: 17
d_call: .
j_call: TRBJ2-3

cdr3_nt: TGTGCCAGTAGTGCTCAGTTCACAGATACGCAGTATTTT
cdr3_aa: CASSAQFTDTQYF
clone_size: few
v_call: TRBV19
cdr3_length: 13
d_call: .
j_call: TRBJ2-3

cdr3_nt: TGTGCCAGCAGTTACTGGGGGAGCAATCAGCCCCAGCATTTT
cdr3_aa: CASSYWGSNQPQHF
clone_size: .
v_call: TRBV6-6
cdr3_length: 14
d_call: .
j_call: TRBJ1-5

cdr3_nt: TGTGCCAGCAGCTTAGCATACGGGGAGAATGAAAAACTGTTTTTT
cdr3_aa: CASSLAYGENEKLFF
clone_size: once
v_call: TRBV7-2
cdr3_length: 15
d_call: .
j_call: TRBJ1-4

cdr3_nt: TGTGCCAGCAGTGAAGGATCGGGCAGGGAGAATGAAAAACTGTTTTTT
cdr3_aa: CASSEGSGRENEKLFF
clone_size: once
v_call: TRBV25-1
cdr3_length: 16
d_call: .
j_call: TRBJ1-4

cdr3_nt: TGTGCCAGCAGCCCCCGGACAGGGAGCACCTACGAGCAGTACTTC
cdr3_aa: CASSPRTGSTYEQYF
clone_size: .
v_call: TRBV2
cdr3_length: 15
d_call: TRBD1
j_call: TRBJ2-7

cdr3_nt: TGTGCCAGCAGCACTCGACAGGGGTGGGGGACTGAAGCTTTCTTT
cdr3_aa: CASSTRQGWGTEAFF
clone_size: .
v_call: TRBV21-1
cdr3_length: 15
d_call: .
j_call: TRBJ1-1

cdr3_nt: TGTGCCAGCAGTCAGAGCCGGTGGGGTTTCGGTCAGCCCCAGCATTTT
cdr3_aa: CASSQSRWGFGQPQHF
clone_size: .
v_call: TRBV4-2
cdr3_length: 16
d_call: .
j_call: TRBJ1-5

cdr3_nt: TGTGCCAGCAGCTTAGCGATGGATACGCAGTATTTT
cdr3_aa: CASSLAMDTQYF
clone_size: .
v_call: TRBV7-9
cdr3_length: 12
d_call: .
j_call: TRBJ2-3

cdr3_nt: TGTGCCAGCTCACCTGAGACGGCGAGCTCTGGAAACACCATATATTTT
cdr3_aa: CASSPETASSGNTIYF
clone_size: .
v_call: TRBV18
cdr3_length: 16
d_call: .
j_call: TRBJ1-3

cdr3_nt: TGTGCCAGCAGTGTCCCTAGCGTGAACAATGAGCAGTTCTTC
cdr3_aa: CASSVPSVNNEQFF
clone_size: .
v_call: TRBV6-1
cdr3_length: 14
d_call: .
j_call: TRBJ2-1

cdr3_nt: TGCGCCAGCAGCTTGCTTCCGGGGACGAACACCGGGGAGCTGTTTTTT
cdr3_aa: CASSLLPGTNTGELFF
clone_size: .
v_call: TRBV5-1
cdr3_length: 16
d_call: .
j_call: TRBJ2-2

cdr3_nt: TGCGCCAGCAGCGGAGGCCCTAATGAAAAACTGTTTTTT
cdr3_aa: CASSGGPNEKLFF
clone_size: .
v_call: TRBV5-1
cdr3_length: 13
d_call: .
j_call: TRBJ1-4

cdr3_nt: TGTGCCAGCAGTGAGACAGGCTCCGCCTATGGCTACACCTTC
cdr3_aa: CASSETGSAYGYTF
clone_size: .
v_call: TRBV6-1
cdr3_length: 14
d_call: .
j_call: TRBJ1-2

cdr3_nt: TGTGCCAGCAGCTTTTCGGAAGCGGCCGGGGAGCTGTTTTTT
cdr3_aa: CASSFSEAAGELFF
clone_size: .
v_call: TRBV7-2
cdr3_length: 14
d_call: .
j_call: TRBJ2-2

cdr3_nt: TGTGCCAGCAGCTTGGTGGGAAGCGGACCCCACTACAATGAGCAGTTCTTC
cdr3_aa: CASSLVGSGPHYNEQFF
clone_size: .
v_call: TRBV5-4
cdr3_length: 17
d_call: .
j_call: TRBJ2-1

cdr3_nt: TGTGCTAGTGGTTTGGGGGCCCCGGGACAGGGCTACAATGAGCAGTTCTTC
cdr3_aa: CASGLGAPGQGYNEQFF
clone_size: .
v_call: TRBV12-5
cdr3_length: 17
d_call: TRBD1
j_call: TRBJ2-1

cdr3_nt: TGCGCCAGCAGCTTAGGTGGGACAGCCTACAATGAGCAGTTCTTC
cdr3_aa: CASSLGGTAYNEQFF
clone_size: .
v_call: TRBV5-1
cdr3_length: 15
d_call: TRBD1
j_call: TRBJ2-1

cdr3_nt: TGTGCCAGCAGCTTAAGCGGTACCTACGAGCAGTACTTC
cdr3_aa: CASSLSGTYEQYF
clone_size: .
v_call: TRBV7-3
cdr3_length: 13
d_call: .
j_call: TRBJ2-7

cdr3_nt: TGTGCCAGCTCACCGACTAGCGGGGAAGATACGCAGTATTTT
cdr3_aa: CASSPTSGEDTQYF
clone_size: .
v_call: TRBV18
cdr3_length: 14
d_call: TRBD2
j_call: TRBJ2-3

cdr3_nt: TGTGCCAGCAGTGCGATACAGGGGATCACTGAAGCTTTCTTT
cdr3_aa: CASSAIQGITEAFF
clone_size: few
v_call: TRBV2
cdr3_length: 14
d_call: TRBD1
j_call: TRBJ1-1

cdr3_nt: TGTGCCAGCAGTGGGCAAAGCGGGAGGGCAGGCGGGGAGCTGTTTTTT
cdr3_aa: CASSGQSGRAGGELFF
clone_size: .
v_call: TRBV6-1
cdr3_length: 16
d_call: TRBD2
j_call: TRBJ2-2

cdr3_nt: TGCAGCGTTGAACACCTTAAAAACATTCAGTACTTC
cdr3_aa: CSVEHLKNIQYF
clone_size: .
v_call: TRBV29-1
cdr3_length: 12
d_call: .
j_call: TRBJ2-4

cdr3_nt: TGTGCCAGCAGCCCCCTGACAGGGGTATACAATGAGCAGTTCTTC
cdr3_aa: CASSPLTGVYNEQFF
clone_size: .
v_call: TRBV11-2
cdr3_length: 15
d_call: TRBD1
j_call: TRBJ2-1

cdr3_nt: TGTGCCAGCTCACCTTCCCGCAGGGAGGGCAACTATGGCTACACCTTC
cdr3_aa: CASSPSRREGNYGYTF
clone_size: .
v_call: TRBV18
cdr3_length: 16
d_call: .
j_call: TRBJ1-2

cdr3_nt: TGTGCCAGCAGCTTTGACAGGGTATGGGCTTTCTTT
cdr3_aa: CASSFDRVWAFF
clone_size: .
v_call: TRBV11-2
cdr3_length: 12
d_call: TRBD1
j_call: TRBJ1-1

cdr3_nt: TGCACCAGCAGCCAAGTCCTGACAGGCGGGGAGCAGTACTTC
cdr3_aa: CTSSQVLTGGEQYF
clone_size: once
v_call: TRBV1
cdr3_length: 14
d_call: .
j_call: TRBJ2-7

cdr3_nt: TGTGCCAGCAGTTTTCTGGACAGGGGTATTTCCTATGGCTACACCTTC
cdr3_aa: CASSFLDRGISYGYTF
clone_size: .
v_call: TRBV28
cdr3_length: 16
d_call: TRBD1
j_call: TRBJ1-2